This T cell receptor (beta chain) was retrieved from a study of CD8 T cells in ankylosing spondylitis (dated by TCRdb to 2017 to 2019). Context from the whole study: The study profiled T cell receptor beta repertoires in healthy donors and ankylosing spondylitis patients to find disease-linked TCR variants. The full study cohort was made up of approximately 24 ankylosing spondylitis patients and about a hundred healthy donors. Peripheral blood was sampled, and synovial fluid was additionally collected from ankylosing spondylitis patients. The full study reports these points: The disease-linked clones had a CD8+ phenotype and were found at relatively low frequencies in peripheral blood. Some motif variants had previously been reported in the synovial fluid and blood of reactive arthritis patients, which suggests shared mechanisms of disease initiation. Blood from ankylosing spondylitis patients appeared to be characterized by a TCR beta motif composed of under 10 highly homologous amino acid variants. Significant enrichment of the disease-linked clones was reported in matched synovial fluid samples from ankylosing spondylitis patients.

This clonotype came up a few times. No cognate antigen has been identified for it. Base qualities are not at hand, and no much larger clone is one base apart. The CDR3 starts with the cysteine, ends with the phenylalanine, and has 20 residues. Only the CDR3 region is kept as DNA, spanning 60 bases read in frame from base 1. CDR1 and CDR2 (LGHNA, YNFKEQ) derive from the germline V gene. At the junction V is shortened by 1 base and J by 0 bases; bases outside the gene matches: 9. Instrument used: Illumina HiSeq 2500. Quantitative 5'-RACE with molecular barcodes was the method used to prepare the TCR beta libraries. The source study handled its data this way. Disease-linked TCR variants were identified with a new computational method built on a probabilistic model of VDJ rearrangement. TCRdb took the public reads, trimmed them with fastp at Q25, ran MiXCR for clone calling and kept in-frame beta chains. One record per CDR3 amino acid sequence lists the most common genes and DNA. The V and J calls come from TCRdb's annotation, not from the publication. This sample gives under 950,000 distinct CDR3 sequences in total; under 20% of them show up just once. Under 20% of the sample rests with the top ten.

The receptor chain draws on TRBV4-2 and TRBJ2-1, with TRBD2 identical over 13 junction bases. The receptor was derived from a male donor with ankylosing spondylitis. Input material: blood, either unsorted or a sorted T cell fraction (not recorded which). The nucleotides read TGTGCCAGCAGCCAAGTTGGGACTAGCGGGAATCATAGCTCCTACAATGAGCAGTTCTTC. Its product reads: CASSQVGTSGNHSSYNEQFF.